These 9 T cell receptor beta chains were all obtained from the same sample, sequenced in a study of human thymus T cells. The assay was immunoSEQ multiplex PCR, and TCRdb's table has in-frame clones only and misses some. This sample carries tens of thousands of clones, around 96% of them seen once, and the ten largest clones take just over 0.03%. It was from resections taken during corrective heart surgery that the thymus tissue came. The specimen sequenced was thymus tissue. The source is a boy younger than two with a congenital heart defect but otherwise immunologically healthy.

This sequence joins TRBV14 and TRBJ2-5, with TRBD2 matching over 9 bases. Germline values: CDR1 SGHDN, CDR2 FVKESK. The junction had 9 bases not matched to a gene; V was cut back by 1 base and J by 0 bases. The CDR3 runs 18 residues. CDR3 DNA sequence: TGTGCCAGCAGCCAAGGGTCAAGCGGGGGGCGATACCAAGAGACCCAGTACTTC. Amino acids: CASSQGSSGGRYQETQYF.

The CDR3 sequence is CASSSNYGYTF. CDR3 DNA sequence: TGTGCCAGCAGTTCGAACTATGGCTACACCTTC. The chain is built from TRBV5-6 and TRBJ1-2; D uncertain. The V gene lost 5 bases and the J gene lost 2 bases, with 4 bases spanning the gap. The germline V gene encodes CDR1 SGHDT and CDR2 YYEEEE. The CDR3 loop spans 11 amino acids.

The chain carries TRBV27 and TRBJ2-5, with D perhaps matching TRBD1 (5 bases). Germline values: CDR1 MNHEY, CDR2 SMNVEV (reference sequence). Trimming cost V 3 bases and J 5 bases, with 10 bases left between them. There are 13 residues in the CDR3. This chain's CDR3 is CASSFGALETQYF. The DNA for the CDR3 is TGTGCCAGCAGTTTTGGGGCATTGGAGACCCAGTACTTC.

The CDR3 region has the DNA TGTGCCAGCCGAAGAAGCCGGGACAGGGCTCTCCCAAGCTCCTACGAGCAGTACTTC. Protein product: CASRRSRDRALPSSYEQYF. The chain has TRBV2 and TRBJ2-7; TRBD1 aligns across 9 bases. The CDR3 consists of 19 residues. Trimming removed 8 bases from V and 0 bases from J; junction bases left unmatched: 20. Germline V gene sequence: CDR1 SNHLY, CDR2 FYNNEI.

The CDR3 nucleotides are TGCAGCGTTGCCGGCCCATCCCAGATCCCCAGTGAGCAGTTCTTC. Amino acid sequence: CSVAGPSQIPSEQFF. This chain joins TRBV29-1 and TRBJ2-1; no clear D gene. The V end was cut by 4 bases, the J end by 9 bases, with 22 bases between. Germline-derived CDR1 and CDR2 are SQVTM and ANQGSEA. The CDR3 totals 15 residues.

The table lists this clone with a count of one. Since the CDR3 does not end with the conserved phenylalanine or tryptophan, this likely comes from a read error. Because the CDR3's place on the DNA is in doubt, the DNA is left out and the CDR3 is given as listed by TCRdb. V gene TRBV19 combines with J gene TRBJ1-4. The CDR3 is made up of 10 amino acids, end residues included. Germline loops: CDR1 LNHDA, CDR2 SQIVND (reference sequence). CDR3 loop: CASSTRREVT.

The chain has TRBV10-3 and TRBJ1-3; possible D gene TRBD1, 6 bases. The germline V gene encodes CDR1 ENHRY and CDR2 SYGVKD. The CDR3 is 21 residues long. Trimming removed 4 bases at V and 0 bases at J, with 28 bases between. This CDR3 reads CAISVDSCPPDPNRSGNTIYF. The CDR3, as DNA: TGTGCCATCAGTGTGGACAGCTGCCCGCCTGACCCCAACCGCTCTGGAAACACCATATATTTT.

This chain links TRBV6-6 with TRBJ2-7; 9 bases align to TRBD1. Per the germline V gene, CDR1 is MNHNY and CDR2 is SVGAGI (reference sequence). The V segment lost 5 bases and the J segment 2 bases; nucleotides outside the gene matches: 7. The CDR3 is made up of 15 amino acids. The CDR3 DNA reads as TGTGCCAGCAGTCCCTACCGGGACAGGGCCTACGAGCAGTACTTC. It translates to CASSPYRDRAYEQYF.

In its sample, this clone was seen once. The rearrangement links TRBV10-2 to TRBJ1-2; 10 positions match TRBD1. CDR3 size: 15 residues. V was clipped by 4 bases and J by 8 bases; unmatched bases: 10. Germline loops: CDR1 WSHSY, CDR2 SAAADI. Here the CDR3 reads CASSVRGTGEEGYTF. As DNA, the CDR3 is TGCGCCAGCAGTGTCCGGGGGACAGGGGAAGAGGGCTACACCTTC.